These T cell receptor beta chains were read from a single sample in a study of T cells in Graves' hyperthyroidism and ophthalmopathy. Using its own MiXCR run on the multiplex PCR reads, TCRdb lists one record per CDR3 protein. The sample lists roughly 500,000 distinct CDR3 sequences; less than 25% were seen once. Material: blood. These receptors were obtained from a woman aged 70-85 years with Graves' ophthalmopathy. Both conserved end residues are part of each CDR3. Fields, in order: CDR3 length, V gene, J gene, clone size, D gene, CDR3 protein, CDR3 DNA. The D gene is left open where the match is weak. Clone size is shown for a subset of rows, as once, few, many or a class of expanded clone.

>13|TRBV10-3|TRBJ2-1|-|TRBD2
CAISGTSGSEQFF
TGTGCCATCAGTGGGACTAGCGGGAGTGAGCAGTTCTTC
>12|TRBV20-1|TRBJ2-7|few|TRBD2
CSAKGLATEQYF
TGCAGTGCTAAGGGACTAGCGACCGAGCAGTACTTC
>14|TRBV5-1|TRBJ2-7|few|-
CASSGLRNSYEQYF
TGCGCCAGCAGCGGTTTGAGAAACTCCTACGAGCAGTACTTC
>11|TRBV12-5|TRBJ1-5|-|-
CASGWDQPQHF
TGTGCTAGTGGTTGGGATCAGCCCCAGCATTTT
>15|TRBV7-2|TRBJ2-1|-|TRBD2
CAGSTSGSPYNEQFF
TGTGCCGGCAGCACTAGCGGGAGTCCCTACAATGAGCAGTTCTTC
>14|TRBV13|TRBJ2-5|few|-
CASSLGGVQETQYF
TGTGCCAGCAGCTTAGGCGGTGTCCAAGAGACCCAGTACTTC
>16|TRBV28|TRBJ2-1|many|-
CASSPLPGVSYNEQFF
TGTGCCAGCAGTCCCCTCCCAGGTGTATCTTACAATGAGCAGTTCTTC
>14|TRBV4-2|TRBJ2-3|few|-
CASSHSEKADTQYF
TGTGCCAGCAGCCATTCCGAGAAGGCAGATACGCAGTATTTT
>15|TRBV6-1|TRBJ1-6|-|-
CASNSKGRYNSPLHF
TGTGCCAGCAATTCTAAGGGACGGTATAATTCACCCCTCCACTTT
>16|TRBV12-3/TRBV12-4|TRBJ1-5|-|-
CASSLAGTSGNQPQHF
TGTGCCAGCAGTTTAGCCGGGACGTCAGGCAATCAGCCCCAGCATTTT
>12|TRBV6-6|TRBJ2-1|-|-
CASSYPSSPQFF
TGTGCCAGCAGTTACCCGAGTTCGCCCCAGTTCTTC
>14|TRBV12-5|TRBJ1-6|-|TRBD1
CASGLTGEASPLHF
TGTGCTAGTGGTCTTACAGGGGAAGCTTCACCCCTCCACTTT
>15|TRBV28|TRBJ2-1|many|TRBD2
CASSTTSVLVDEQFF
TGTGCCAGCAGTACTACTAGCGTCCTGGTCGATGAGCAGTTCTTC